This TCR beta chain was retrieved from a study of T cells in Graves' hyperthyroidism and ophthalmopathy (dated by TCRdb to between 2019 and 2020). Background on the whole study: Peripheral blood samples were taken at initial diagnosis, before any treatment was given. TCR V-J signatures able to tell the groups apart were searched for in a discovery cohort of more than 90 patients, of whom over 40 had Graves' ophthalmopathy and about 60 had stable Graves' hyperthyroidism. An independent validation cohort of 18 to 20 hyperthyroidism patients and 17 patients who later progressed to ophthalmopathy tested prospective prediction of ophthalmopathy. For training and testing, the roughly 97 patients in the discovery cohort were randomly divided in a 7:3 ratio. The study also compared thyroid tissue and blood T-cell repertoires from five or six Graves' hyperthyroidism patients. After sampling, hyperthyroidism patients received methimazole starting at 30 mg daily, and ophthalmopathy patients received high-dose intravenous methylprednisolone. The paper reports TCR Vbeta CDR3 sequencing of roughly 140 peripheral blood samples: 43 ophthalmopathy, under 85 hyperthyroidism and about 17 progressor patients.

This clonotype was seen more than once but under ten times. Its antigen is still unknown. No base qualities exist here, and no much larger clone lies one base off it. Hyperthyroidism patients were newly diagnosed, with disease duration under 2 months, and aged 18 to 65 years. Exclusion was applied to patients with uncontrolled infections, other autoimmune diseases, pregnancy or lactation. Diagnoses were based on clinical symptoms, serum thyroxine and TRAb, thyroid ultrasound and orbital computed tomography. Blood from progressor patients was collected at the time of first diagnosis with hyperthyroidism, before any ophthalmopathy symptoms had appeared. Ficoll-Paque density gradient centrifugation was used to isolate PBMCs from about 10 ml of fresh peripheral blood. Patients classed as progressors first received a Graves' hyperthyroidism diagnosis and then went on to develop ophthalmopathy during follow-up. Trizol reagent was used to extract total RNA, and RNA quality was then checked on an Agilent 2100 Bioanalyzer.

V was cut back by 5 bases and J by 2 bases, leaving a gap of 11 bases between them. Including the terminal cysteine and phenylalanine, the CDR3 comprises 14 residues. Just CDR3 DNA is preserved here, 42 bases in frame from base 1. The paper as a whole reports these results and caveats: Most expanded thyroid clonotypes (frequency above 0.001) were also detected in blood, a finding suggesting that blood repertoires may reflect thyroid immune responses. During validation, the model predicted progression to ophthalmopathy a median of around six months ahead of onset, with roughly 65% sensitivity and more than 72% specificity. No statistical method was used to set the sample size in advance, and investigators knew the group allocation. In cross-validation, a model built on a 13 V-J signature told ophthalmopathy apart from stable hyperthyroidism with 87.88% sensitivity and about 81% specificity, and in testing the same model reached 80%/75%.

The TCR beta CDR3 regions were amplified from RNA transcripts. The first round of RT-PCR for the TCR CDR3 was performed with the HTBI primer set and the Qiagen OneStep RT-PCR kit. Libraries were constructed in a second round of multiplex PCR, after which size selection and purification were carried out. The libraries were sequenced on an Illumina HiSeq2000 using paired-end 100 bp reads. In the original analysis: SOAPnuke was used to process the raw data, throwing out any read that contained adapters or uncalled bases, had a mean Phred below 15, or lacked an exact constant-primer or identifier match. COPE v1.2.5 was used to merge high-quality paired reads, and clonotypes were defined as unique nucleotide sequences. MiTCR v1.1 was used to align clonotypes to the IMGT TRBV, TRBD and TRBJ reference segments. The analysis was restricted to V-J combinations with a frequency above 0.0001, which together covered about 99% of the repertoires. The TCS score was defined as F50 (clonal expansion) divided by E x V (chaos), with BLOSUM62-based TCRdist calculated between CDR3 peptides within each V-J. Welch's t-statistics and random forest reduced 500 to 650 V-J features to about 13, which were used in a naive Bayes classifier (R e1071). Using fastp at Q25 and MiXCR, TCRdb reprocessed the public reads and kept productive beta chains. Merged by CDR3 protein, the rows form single entries marked with the most common genes and DNA. It is TCRdb's table, rather than the study itself, that gives the V and J calls and clone size. The sample has about 380,000 distinct CDR3 sequences on record, roughly 12% of them singletons. The top ten clones comprise less than 25% of the sample.

The specimen was blood. The receptor's source is a man aged 25 to 45 with Graves' hyperthyroidism that later progressed to Graves' ophthalmopathy. The chain links TRBV12-3 or TRBV12-4 with TRBJ2-3, with a tentative D gene TRBD1 over 6 matching bases. The nucleotide sequence is given as TGTGCCAGCAGTCCTCAGGGGCCCACAGATACGCAGTATTTT. This codes for CASSPQGPTDTQYF.